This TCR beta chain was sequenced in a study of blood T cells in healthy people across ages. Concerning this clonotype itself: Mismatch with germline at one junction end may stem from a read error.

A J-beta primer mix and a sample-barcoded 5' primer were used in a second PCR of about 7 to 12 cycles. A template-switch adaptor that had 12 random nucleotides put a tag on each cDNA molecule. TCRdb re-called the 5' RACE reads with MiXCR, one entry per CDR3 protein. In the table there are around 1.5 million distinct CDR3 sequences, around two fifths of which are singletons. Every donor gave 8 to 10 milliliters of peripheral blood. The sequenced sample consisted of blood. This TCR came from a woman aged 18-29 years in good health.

CDR3 DNA: TGTGCCACCAGCAGGGGTTGGGACGGCACGGATACGCAGTATTTT. It translates to CATSRGWDGTDTQYF. The chain joins TRBV15 to TRBJ2-3; either TRBD1 or TRBD2 may fit D (5 bases each). CDR1 and CDR2 from the germline V gene are LNHNV and YYDKDF (reference sequence). The CDR3 contains 15 residues. The whole variable domain, filled in from reference TRBV15 and TRBJ2-3, reads DAMVIQNPRYQVTQFGKPVTLSCSQTLNHNVMYWYQQKSSQAPKLLFHYYDKDFNNEADTPDNFQSRRPNTSFCFLDIRSPGLGDTAMYLCATSRGWDGTDTQYFGPGTRLTVL.